Following are 9 T cell receptor beta chains from one sample sequenced in a study of T cell responses to AZD1222 COVID-19 vaccine. Libraries were prepared by immunoSEQ multiplex PCR; TCRdb keeps only in-frame clonotypes and omits some of them. This table has some 130,000 clones, 85% to 95% appearing once. Specimen: peripheral blood, collected 28 days after the second AZD1222 dose. The source of these receptors is an adult who received the AZD1222 COVID-19 vaccine.

This clone was counted once. This rearrangement joins TRBV18 to TRBJ2-2; 9 nucleotides agree with TRBD1. Germline V gene lookup returns CDR1 KGHSH and CDR2 LQKENI. V shed 3 bases, J shed 3 bases, and the junction held 11 bases outside the gene matches. The CDR3 contains 18 residues. The CDR3 reads CASSPSRDRARDTGELFF. The CDR3 DNA sequence: TGTGCCAGCTCACCTAGCCGGGACAGGGCACGAGACACCGGGGAGCTGTTTTTT.

The genes are TRBV18 and TRBJ1-1; 7 nucleotides align to TRBD1. Germline V lookup: CDR1 KGHSH, CDR2 LQKENI. The CDR3 is 14 amino acids. V lost 3 bases to trimming and J lost 3 bases; unmatched junction nucleotides: 4. CDR3 in DNA: TGTGCCAGCTCACCCCGACAGGGAGACACTGAAGCTTTCTTT. This codes for CASSPRQGDTEAFF.

V usage is TRBV30 and J usage is TRBJ1-4, with a weak D call TRBD1 (5 bases). CDR1 is GTSNPN and CDR2 is SVGIG in the germline V gene (reference sequence). The ends were cut back, 1 base at V and 6 bases at J, with 12 bases in the middle. CDR3 size: 14 residues. Written as DNA, the CDR3 is TGTGCCTGGAGTGCGATCCGGGGCCATGAAAAACTGTTTTTT. This encodes CAWSAIRGHEKLFF.

This clone turned up a few times. This sequence joins TRBV4-3 and TRBJ2-3, with D possibly being TRBD2 (6 bases). V lost 0 bases to trimming and J lost 1 base, with 11 bases between them. The CDR3 runs to 16 residues. Germline values: CDR1 LGHNA, CDR2 YSLEER. CDR3 coding DNA: TGCGCCAGCAGCCAAGAGTGGGGAGGACGCACAGATACGCAGTATTTT. Its protein is CASSQEWGGRTDTQYF.

V gene TRBV7-2 combines with J gene TRBJ2-1; 7 bases are shared with TRBD2. Germline V gene lookup returns CDR1 SGHTA and CDR2 FQGNSA. The CDR3 extends over 17 amino acids. Germline trimming cut 5 bases from V and 6 bases from J; bases unmatched to any gene: 16. DNA of the CDR3: TGTGCCAGCAGCCAACAGCGGGGAAGGTGGGTGGGCAATGAGCAGTTCTTC. Protein: CASSQQRGRWVGNEQFF.

This CDR3 is CASSSYSTGMEGYTF. The DNA of the CDR3 is TGTGCCAGCAGTTCTTACTCGACCGGGATGGAAGGCTACACCTTC. This chain joins TRBV28 and TRBJ1-2; D is undetermined. V was clipped by 4 bases and J by 8 bases, with 20 bases between them. The CDR3 totals 15 residues. Germline V gene lookup returns CDR1 MDHEN and CDR2 SYDVKM.

The rearrangement links TRBV5-1 to TRBJ2-1; tentatively, D is TRBD1 (6 bases). Germline V gives CDR1 SGHRS, CDR2 YFSETQ. CDR3 length: 15 residues. Between the trimmed V and J ends, which lost 4 bases and 5 bases, there was a span of 16 bases. The CDR3 sequence: CASSTRAGANNEQFF. Written as DNA, the CDR3 is TGCGCCAGCAGCACGCGGGCAGGGGCCAACAATGAGCAGTTCTTC.

A single count supports this clone. The chain couples TRBV30 to TRBJ1-2; TRBD1 might be the D (5 bases). The V gene lost 1 base and the J gene lost 2 bases, with 14 bases spanning the gap. The CDR3 sequence is 15 residues long. Germline V gene data show CDR1 as GTSNPN and CDR2 as SVGIG (reference sequence). The CDR3 DNA is TGTGCCTGGAGTGCCCCTATGGGACGGAACTATGGCTACACCTTC. Translating gives CAWSAPMGRNYGYTF. Full variable domain (outside the CDR3, taken from reference TRBV30 and TRBJ1-2): SQTIHQWPATLVQPVGSPLSLECTVEGTSNPNLYWYRQAAGRGLQLLFYSVGIGQISSEVPQNLSASRPQDRQFILSSKKLLLSDSGFYLCAWSAPMGRNYGYTFGSGTRLTVV.

This chain connects TRBV2 to TRBJ1-5, with D unclear. Trimming removed 7 bases at V and 6 bases at J, with 10 bases between. The CDR3 covers 12 residues. CDR1 is SNHLY, CDR2 FYNNEI, per germline. The CDR3 sequence: CASNDQAQPQHF. Written as DNA, the CDR3 is TGTGCCAGCAACGACCAGGCTCAGCCCCAGCATTTT.